These 20 T cell receptor beta chains originate from one sample sequenced in a study of shared clonotypes between healthy human individuals. Data came from immunoSEQ multiplex PCR; TCRdb stores just in-frame clones and leaves some out. The sample yields 1.5 million to 2.5 million clones, less than 95% seen once. Naive CD8 cells lacked CD45RO, underwent positive selection for CCR7 and left out terminally differentiated effector memory CD45RA+ cells. The sample taken for sequencing was naive CD8+ T cells sorted from blood. The receptors stem from a man aged 18 to 29 in good health.

The chain uses TRBV25-1 and TRBJ1-3; no clear D gene. V lost 8 bases to trimming and J lost 9 bases, with 11 bases between them. The CDR3 is 11 amino acids. The germline CDR1 and CDR2 sequences are MGHDK and SYGVNS. The CDR3: CASDEEGTIYF. Here the CDR3 DNA reads TGTGCCAGCGACGAGGAAGGCACCATATATTTT. Full variable domain (remainder filled in from reference TRBV25-1 and TRBJ1-3): EADIYQTPRYLVIGTGKKITLECSQTMGHDKMYWYQQDPGMELHLIHYSYGVNSTEKGDLSSESTVSRIRTEHFPLTLESARPSHTSQYLCASDEEGTIYFGEGSWLTVV.

Only one count was recorded for this clone. The chain has TRBV10-3 and TRBJ2-1, with D uncertain. The CDR3 has 13 amino acids. V lost 0 bases, J lost 6 bases, and 6 bases lay in between. The germline V gene has CDR1 ENHRY and CDR2 SYGVKD. DNA of the CDR3: TGTGCCATCAGTGAGTCGAATTCCAATGAGCAGTTCTTC. It specifies CAISESNSNEQFF.

This chain links TRBV28 with TRBJ2-3; the match to TRBD1 covers 7 bases. Germline V gives CDR1 MDHEN, CDR2 SYDVKM. Unmatched junction bases numbered 11, after V lost 6 bases and J lost 2 bases. This CDR3 comprises 16 residues. DNA of the CDR3: TGTGCCAGCAGACCGACCGACAGGGCTGACACAGATACGCAGTATTTT. This gives the protein CASRPTDRADTDTQYF.

With regard to this clone: This same CDR3 is encoded by further DNA sequences in the sample. The gene calls are TRBV28 and TRBJ1-2, with a tentative D call TRBD1 (5 bases). V was shortened by 2 bases and J by 2 bases, with 9 bases between the two germline ends. The germline gives CDR1 MDHEN, CDR2 SYDVKM. The CDR3 has 14 amino acids. The CDR3 coding sequence is TGTGCCAGCAGTTTAACCGGGACCAACTATGGCTACACCTTC. This translates into CASSLTGTNYGYTF.

The chain has TRBV7-2 and TRBJ2-7; D remains unclear. V was trimmed by 2 bases and J by 2 bases, leaving 4 bases between them. CDR1 and CDR2 (germline): SGHTA, FQGNSA. This CDR3 is 12 amino acids long. The CDR3 nucleotides are TGTGCCAGCAGCTTATGGACCTACGAGCAGTACTTC. The encoded protein is CASSLWTYEQYF.

This clone appeared once. The chain has TRBV5-1 and TRBJ2-7; 8 nucleotides agree with TRBD1. CDR3 length: 15 residues. V trimming: 4 bases; J trimming: 4 bases; junction bases outside the gene matches: 10. CDR1 SGHRS and CDR2 YFSETQ come from the germline V gene. The CDR3 spells CASSPTPQGAYEQYF. In DNA form, the CDR3 reads TGCGCCAGCAGCCCTACCCCCCAGGGGGCTTACGAGCAGTACTTC.

Concerning this clone: Other DNA variants within this sample encode the same CDR3. The rearrangement joins TRBV19 to TRBJ1-1; D ambiguous. The CDR3 sequence is 12 residues long. Trimming took off 9 bases at V and 1 base at J, with 9 bases between the two ends. Germline values: CDR1 LNHDA, CDR2 SQIVND (reference sequence). This chain's CDR3 is CASRPGNTEAFF. The CDR3 DNA reads TGTGCCAGCCGGCCAGGGAACACTGAAGCTTTCTTT.

The chain joins TRBV27 to TRBJ2-2; TRBD2 matches 13 bases. The CDR3 consists of 16 residues. The J segment lost 4 bases and the V segment lost 5 bases, leaving 4 bases of the junction unmatched. In germline, CDR1 is MNHEY, CDR2 SMNVEV (reference sequence). The DNA for the CDR3 is TGTGCCAGCAGTCGGGGGACTAGCGGGGTCACCGGGGAGCTGTTTTTT. Translated: CASSRGTSGVTGELFF.

The chain uses TRBV7-9 and TRBJ2-4; D gene ambiguous. The V end lost 1 base, the J end lost 0 bases, and 13 bases lay between the germline ends. CDR1 and CDR2 from the germline V gene are SEHNR and FQNEAQ (reference sequence). The CDR3 runs 17 residues. The CDR3 DNA reads as TGTGCCAGCAGCTTAGTTACCTCCGATCTAGCCAAAAACATTCAGTACTTC. It yields the protein CASSLVTSDLAKNIQYF.

The count of this clone is one. The chain employs TRBV4-1 and TRBJ2-1; D may be TRBD1 (6 bases). Germline loops: CDR1 MGHRA, CDR2 YSYEKL. The germline V and J ends were trimmed by 1 base and 5 bases, with 15 bases remaining between them. The CDR3 has 16 amino acids. The CDR3 spells CASSQAAGAAHNEQFF. The CDR3 DNA reads as TGCGCCAGCAGCCAAGCCGCAGGGGCGGCCCACAATGAGCAGTTCTTC.

The chain joins TRBV13 to TRBJ1-1; D call uncertain. Germline loops: CDR1 PRHDT, CDR2 FYEKMQ (reference sequence). V lost 0 bases and J 6 bases, leaving 8 bases between the germline ends. This CDR3 contains 13 residues. The CDR3 here is CASSLGEPAEAFF. As DNA, the CDR3 is TGTGCCAGCAGCTTAGGAGAACCGGCTGAAGCTTTCTTT.

The rearrangement links TRBV9 to TRBJ2-3; 7 bases agree with TRBD2. Unmatched junction bases numbered 6, after V lost 5 bases and J lost 0 bases. The germline V gene encodes CDR1 SGDLS and CDR2 YYNGEE. The CDR3 runs 15 residues. CDR3 region: CASSSGGSSTDTQYF. Here the CDR3 DNA reads TGTGCCAGCAGTTCCGGGGGGTCTAGCACAGATACGCAGTATTTT.

This clone was seen once. The genes are TRBV19 and TRBJ2-1, with 11 nucleotides matching TRBD2. CDR1 is LNHDA and CDR2 is SQIVND in the germline V gene (reference sequence). J gave up 6 bases and V 6 bases, and 1 base lay outside the gene matches. The CDR3 consists of 13 residues. In DNA form, the CDR3 reads TGTGCCAGTAGCGGGACTAGCGGCAATGAGCAGTTCTTC. It specifies CASSGTSGNEQFF.

V usage is TRBV19 and J usage is TRBJ2-2; the match to TRBD2 covers 9 bases. The CDR3 length is 16 residues. Trimming at V came to 6 bases and at J to 6 bases, leaving 11 bases not matched to a gene. The germline gives CDR1 LNHDA, CDR2 SQIVND (reference sequence). The CDR3 sequence is CASSPWSSGSAGELFF. The CDR3 nucleotides are TGTGCCAGTAGCCCCTGGAGTAGCGGGAGCGCCGGGGAGCTGTTTTTT.

V usage is TRBV6-4 and J usage is TRBJ2-2, with D unresolved. CDR3 length: 15 amino acids. Germline CDR1 and CDR2: MRHNA and SNTAGT. The V gene lost 3 bases and the J gene lost 5 bases, with 13 bases spanning the gap. In DNA form, the CDR3 reads TGTGCCAGCAGTGAGGTTGCGGCGGCTACCGGGGAGCTGTTTTTT. This encodes CASSEVAAATGELFF.

This chain joins TRBV9 and TRBJ1-4; maybe TRBD1 (6 bases). V lost 3 bases and J 8 bases, leaving 17 bases between the germline ends. This CDR3 is 15 amino acids long. Per germline, CDR1 SGDLS and CDR2 YYNGEE. CDR3 nucleotides: TGTGCCAGCAGCGGAGCTAAGGGGGTTGAGGAAAAACTGTTTTTT. Its protein product is CASSGAKGVEEKLFF.

The rearrangement links TRBV30 to TRBJ2-7; 10 nucleotides agree with TRBD1. Germline V gene sequence: CDR1 GTSNPN, CDR2 SVGIG (reference sequence). The CDR3 contains 13 residues. The junction had 3 bases not matched to a gene; V was cut back by 2 bases and J by 5 bases. The CDR3 DNA reads as TGTGCCTGGAGTCACGGGACAGGGGACGAGCAGTACTTC. Protein sequence: CAWSHGTGDEQYF.

The chain is built from TRBV27 and TRBJ1-1, with no clear D. Germline loops: CDR1 MNHEY, CDR2 SMNVEV (reference sequence). CDR3 length equals 14 residues. V lost 2 bases and J lost 3, with 10 bases in between. The CDR3 bases are TGTGCCAGCAGTTTACGGCCCTCGGACACTGAAGCTTTCTTT. It is translated as CASSLRPSDTEAFF.

This chain links TRBV4-3 with TRBJ2-1; D gene ambiguous. The V end lost 4 bases, the J end lost 0 bases, and 10 bases lay between the germline ends. Germline V gene lookup returns CDR1 LGHNA and CDR2 YSLEER. The length of the CDR3 is 15 residues. The CDR3 here is CASSPQRLSYNEQFF. The CDR3 DNA reads TGCGCCAGCAGCCCGCAGCGCCTCTCCTACAATGAGCAGTTCTTC.

This chain links TRBV15 with TRBJ2-1, with unresolved D. The CDR3 length is 16 residues. CDR1 LNHNV and CDR2 YYDKDF come from the germline V gene (reference sequence). V shed 1 base and J shed 3 bases, with 13 bases lying between them. CDR3 loop: CATSRGTTGIYNEQFF. CDR3 DNA: TGTGCCACCAGCAGAGGAACCACTGGGATCTACAATGAGCAGTTCTTC.